This T cell receptor (beta chain) was retrieved from a study of T cells in Graves' hyperthyroidism and ophthalmopathy. About this clonotype: The antigen remains unidentified.

Points from the study as a whole: In blood, most of the thyroid clonotypes expanded above 0.001 were also present.

This CDR3 has 14 residues. The ends were cut back, 5 bases at V and 4 bases at J, with 12 bases in the middle. RNA transcripts yielded amplified TCR beta CDR3 regions. The TCR CDR3 first-round RT-PCR relied on the HTBI primer set. Using its own MiXCR run on the multiplex PCR reads, TCRdb lists one record per CDR3 protein. The sample has around 700,000 distinct CDR3 sequences, approximately 40% seen once; the top ten hold around 29%. Input material: blood. The source of this sequence is a woman aged 40 to 50 with Graves' hyperthyroidism. The rearrangement uses TRBV12-3 or TRBV12-4 and TRBJ1-5, with D unclear. The CDR3 bases are TGTGCCAGCAGTGGCGACGGAAAAAATCAGCCCCAGCATTTT. It encodes CASSGDGKNQPQHF.